This TCR beta chain is drawn from a study of blood T cell repertoires in COVID-19. About the research overall: The origin of the acute and convalescent COVID-19 samples was the United States, Italy and Spain. The cDNA or gDNA used as material had been derived from T cells, B-cell-depleted T cells, or PBMCs.

This CDR3 is 15 amino acids long. CDR1 and CDR2 from the germline V gene are SGHNT and YENEEA. With V trimmed by 3 bases and J by 3 bases, 5 bases remained unmatched. Sequenced by immunoSEQ multiplex PCR; TCRdb stores in-frame clones only, minus some. The sample lists roughly 42,000 clones, about 90% occurring once. V usage is TRBV11-3 and J usage is TRBJ2-1; the match to TRBD1 covers 7 bases. The sequence was obtained from a man aged 60-69 years with acute or convalescent COVID-19. The sequencing sample was made of peripheral blood. CDR3: CASSLQGQNYNEQFF. CDR3 in DNA: TGTGCCAGCAGCTTGCAGGGACAGAACTACAATGAGCAGTTCTTC. Full variable domain (rest looked up from reference TRBV11-3 and TRBJ2-1): EAGVVQSPRYKIIEKKQPVAFWCNPISGHNTLYWYLQNLGQGPELLIRYENEEAVDDSQLPKDRFSAERLKGVDSTLKIQPAELGDSAVYLCASSLQGQNYNEQFFGPGTRLTVL.